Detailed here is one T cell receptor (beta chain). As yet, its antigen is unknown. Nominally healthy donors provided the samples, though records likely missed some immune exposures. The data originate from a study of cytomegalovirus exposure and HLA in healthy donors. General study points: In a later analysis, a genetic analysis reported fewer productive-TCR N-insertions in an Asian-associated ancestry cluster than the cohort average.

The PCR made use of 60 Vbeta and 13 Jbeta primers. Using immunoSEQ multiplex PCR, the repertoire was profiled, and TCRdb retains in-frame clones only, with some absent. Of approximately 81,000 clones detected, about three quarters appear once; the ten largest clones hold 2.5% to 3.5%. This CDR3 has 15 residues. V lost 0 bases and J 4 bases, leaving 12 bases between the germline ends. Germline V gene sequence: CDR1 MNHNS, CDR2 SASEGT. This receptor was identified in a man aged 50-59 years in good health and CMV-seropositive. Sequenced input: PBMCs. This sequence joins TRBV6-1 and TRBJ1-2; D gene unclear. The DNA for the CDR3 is TGTGCCAGCAGTGAAGCGATCGACCGGGGCTATGGCTACACCTTC. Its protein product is CASSEAIDRGYGYTF.